This T cell receptor (beta chain) was obtained from a study of CD8 T cells in ankylosing spondylitis. Points from the study as a whole: Relatively scarce in peripheral blood, disease-linked clones were CD8+.

This clonotype was seen a few times. Its antigen is undetermined. Trimming removed 3 bases from V and 1 base from J; junction bases left unmatched: 7. This CDR3 is 16 amino acids long. CDR1 and CDR2 (germline): MNHEY, SVGAGI. TCR beta libraries were made by quantitative 5'-RACE with molecular barcodes. TCRdb used MiXCR to reprocess the 5' RACE reads, holding one entry per CDR3 protein. The table lists over 200,000 distinct CDR3 sequences, roughly a tenth of them singletons. The V gene is TRBV6-5, the J gene TRBJ2-7, with 9 bases that match TRBD1. This sequence originates from a male donor with ankylosing spondylitis or in good health (not recorded which). The sequenced material came from blood, either unsorted or a sorted T cell fraction (not recorded which). The CDR3 region has the DNA TGTGCCAGCAGTTATTCTGGGACAGGGTTTTCCTACGAGCAGTACTTC. Protein product: CASSYSGTGFSYEQYF.